This TCR beta chain was obtained from a study of regulatory T cells in long-lasting Graves disease. About the research overall: Antithyroid drugs had been taken under 3 months by newly diagnosed Graves' patients.

The CDR3 extends over 14 amino acids. Germline CDR1 and CDR2: SEHNR and FQNEAQ (reference sequence). V was pared by 6 bases and J by 4 bases, with 7 bases of the junction left unmatched. In building TCR beta libraries, iRepertoire HTBI primers were used together with Arm-PCR of CDR3 regions. TCRdb processed the multiplex PCR reads anew with MiXCR; each CDR3 protein has one entry. The sample has approximately 470,000 distinct CDR3 sequences; 15% to 20% are singletons. Time point specified: newly diagnosed GD, antithyroid drugs for less than 3 months. RNA extracted from PBMCs served as the sequencing template. These data were also filed under a second study, of T cells in Graves' hyperthyroidism and ophthalmopathy. As reported in that work: The hyperthyroidism was newly diagnosed and had lasted under 2 months; the patients were aged 18 to 65.

The source material was peripheral blood mononuclear cells (PBMCs), sampled at new diagnosis, from a patient treated with antithyroid drugs. This clonotype originated in a man aged 40-49 years with Graves disease. The chain links TRBV7-9 to TRBJ2-3; 7 bases agree with TRBD2. CDR3 loop: CASSKSGVPDTQYF. CDR3 bases: TGTGCCAGCAGTAAAAGCGGGGTCCCAGATACGCAGTATTTT.